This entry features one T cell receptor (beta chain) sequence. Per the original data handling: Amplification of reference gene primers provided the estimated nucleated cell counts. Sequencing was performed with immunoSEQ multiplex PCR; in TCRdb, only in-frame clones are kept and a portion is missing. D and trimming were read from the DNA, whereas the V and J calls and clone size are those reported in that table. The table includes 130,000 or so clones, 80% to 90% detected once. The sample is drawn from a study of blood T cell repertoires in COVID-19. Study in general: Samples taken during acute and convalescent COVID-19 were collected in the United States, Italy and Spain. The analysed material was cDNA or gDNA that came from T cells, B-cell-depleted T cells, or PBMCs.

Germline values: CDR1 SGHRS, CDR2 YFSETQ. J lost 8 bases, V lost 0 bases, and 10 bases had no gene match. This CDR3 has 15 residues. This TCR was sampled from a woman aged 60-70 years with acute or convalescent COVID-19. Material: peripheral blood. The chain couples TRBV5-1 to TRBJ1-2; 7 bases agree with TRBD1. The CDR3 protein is CASSLAIGQGEGYTF. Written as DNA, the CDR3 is TGCGCCAGCAGCTTGGCCATCGGGCAGGGGGAAGGCTACACCTTC.